This TCR beta chain was observed in a study of immune evolution from preneoplasia to lung adenocarcinoma. Here immunoSEQ multiplex PCR was the method, and the copy in TCRdb shows in-frame clones only, minus some. The profile covers a few thousand clones, with around 85% appearing a single time and roughly 8.9% taken by the ten largest. This clonotype originated in a person aged 70 to 79 with lung adenocarcinoma. The sequenced material came from FFPE adjacent normal lung tissue.

The CDR3: CASSVLGAGTDTQYF. In DNA, the CDR3 is TGTGCCAGCAGCGTATTAGGGGCGGGCACAGATACGCAGTATTTT. The V call is TRBV9, the J call TRBJ2-3; TRBD1 might be the D (5 bases). V lost 1 base, J lost 1 base, and 10 bases lay in between. Germline loops: CDR1 SGDLS, CDR2 YYNGEE. The CDR3 is 15 amino acids.